This paragraph covers one T cell receptor beta chain sequence. The sample belongs to a study of blood T cells in healthy people across ages. The second PCR ran roughly 6 to 11 cycles with a sample-barcoded 5' primer and J-beta primers. TCRdb reanalysed the 5' RACE reads using MiXCR and keeps one entry per CDR3 protein. The table lists hundreds of thousands of distinct CDR3 sequences, roughly 50% of them singletons, with roughly 26% in the top ten. Germline V gives CDR1 SGDLS, CDR2 YYNGEE. The CDR3 totals 16 residues. V dropped 3 bases and J dropped 0 bases, with 14 bases sitting between them. The sample comprised blood. The chain is built from TRBV9 and TRBJ2-3; D perhaps matches TRBD1 (6 bases). The source of this sequence is a man in his forties in good health. The CDR3 DNA sequence: TGTGCCAGCAGCGGACATACAGGGATAAGCACAGATACGCAGTATTTT. This encodes CASSGHTGISTDTQYF.